The 6 T cell receptor beta chains below come from one sample, sequenced in a study of beta chain features in type 1 diabetes. Expressed TCRB transcripts were sequenced because the entire RNA isolate underwent reverse transcription. Assay: immunoSEQ multiplex PCR; the TCRdb copy retains only in-frame clones and omits some. This sample has about 42,000 clones, with approximately 51% found just once. The sequenced sample was stem cell memory CD4+ T cells from blood. The receptors were sampled from a woman aged 25 to 39 in good health.

The chain recombines TRBV7-2 with TRBJ1-1; TRBD1 matches 8 bases. Trimming at V came to 5 bases and at J to 3 bases, leaving 2 bases not matched to a gene. Per the germline V gene, CDR1 is SGHTA and CDR2 is FQGNSA. The CDR3 contains 13 residues. The CDR3 nucleotides are TGTGCCAGCAGCAAACAGGGGGACACTGAAGCTTTCTTT. This translates into CASSKQGDTEAFF.

V is TRBV18 and J is TRBJ2-1, with 10 bases aligning to TRBD2. Germline V gene lookup returns CDR1 KGHSH and CDR2 LQKENI. V lost 3 bases, J lost 0 bases, and 2 bases stayed unmatched. This CDR3 has 16 amino acids. CDR3 region: CASSPGLADSYNEQFF. CDR3 nucleotides: TGTGCCAGCTCACCCGGACTAGCGGACTCCTACAATGAGCAGTTCTTC. The full variable domain, with the rest looked up from reference TRBV18 and TRBJ2-1, is NAGVMQNPRHLVRRRGQEARLRCSPMKGHSHVYWYRQLPEEGLKFMVYLQKENIIDESGMPKERFSAEFPKEGPSILRIQQVVRGDSAAYFCASSPGLADSYNEQFFGPGTRLTVL.

The chain carries TRBV2 and TRBJ1-1, with 7 bases matching TRBD1. V lost 4 bases and J lost 0; bases outside the gene matches: 2. Per the germline V gene, CDR1 is SNHLY and CDR2 is FYNNEI. This CDR3 region has 14 residues. CDR3 sequence: CASSGQGVNTEAFF. CDR3 in DNA: TGTGCCAGCAGTGGACAGGGAGTGAACACTGAAGCTTTCTTT.

J is TRBJ1-1 and V is TRBV4-2, with 7 bases matching TRBD1. The V segment lost 1 base and the J segment 4 bases; nucleotides outside the gene matches: 12. Germline V gives CDR1 LGHNA, CDR2 YNFKEQ. The length of the CDR3 is 17 residues. The CDR3 nucleotides are TGTGCCAGCAGCCAAGCTGGGGGGACAGACGACGGCACTGAAGCTTTCTTT. Residues: CASSQAGGTDDGTEAFF.

CDR3 sequence (DNA): TGTGCCAGCAGCCCTGTCGATTGGACTGCCAGCTCCTACGAGCAGTACTTC. It is translated as CASSPVDWTASSYEQYF. V usage is TRBV11-2 and J usage is TRBJ2-5; D may be TRBD2 (5 bases). Gene TRBJ2-7 matches the end of the DNA better, so the J call may be wrong. The CDR3 loop spans 17 amino acids. The germline V gene has CDR1 SGHAT and CDR2 FQNNGV.

The chain recombines TRBV29-1 with TRBJ2-1; 7 bases fit TRBD2. The CDR3 sequence is 14 residues long. Germline CDR1 is SQVTM and CDR2 is ANQGSEA. The trim removed 0 bases at V and 5 bases at J, leaving 4 bases unmatched. CDR3 sequence reads: CSVEDASGDNEQFF. The DNA of the CDR3 is TGCAGCGTTGAAGATGCTAGCGGCGACAATGAGCAGTTCTTC.